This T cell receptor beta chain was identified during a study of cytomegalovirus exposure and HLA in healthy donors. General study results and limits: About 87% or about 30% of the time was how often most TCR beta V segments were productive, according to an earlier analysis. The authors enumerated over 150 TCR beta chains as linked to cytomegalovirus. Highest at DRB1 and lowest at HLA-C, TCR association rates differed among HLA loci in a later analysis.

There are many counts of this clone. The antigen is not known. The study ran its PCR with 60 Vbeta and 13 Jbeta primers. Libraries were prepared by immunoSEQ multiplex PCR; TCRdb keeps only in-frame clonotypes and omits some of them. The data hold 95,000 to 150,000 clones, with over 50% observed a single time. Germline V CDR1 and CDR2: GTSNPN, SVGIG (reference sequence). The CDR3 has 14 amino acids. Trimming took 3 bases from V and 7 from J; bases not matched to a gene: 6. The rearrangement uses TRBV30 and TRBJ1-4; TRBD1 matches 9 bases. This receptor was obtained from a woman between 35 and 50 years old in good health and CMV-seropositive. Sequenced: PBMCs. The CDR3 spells CAWSAGTGSEKLFF. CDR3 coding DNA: TGTGCCTGGAGCGCCGGGACAGGGAGTGAAAAACTGTTTTTT.